These 22 T cell receptor beta chains originate from one sample sequenced in a study of T cells in Graves' hyperthyroidism and ophthalmopathy. Amplified TCR beta CDR3 regions came from RNA transcripts. HTBI primers were the set used in a first-round RT-PCR of the TCR CDR3. TCRdb reanalysed the multiplex PCR reads using MiXCR and keeps one entry per CDR3 protein. The table records a few hundred thousand distinct CDR3 sequences, around an eighth of them present only once. The sample consisted of blood. These receptors all come from a man aged 30 to 39 with Graves' hyperthyroidism that later progressed to Graves' ophthalmopathy.

This clonotype was seen a few times. Germline is not matched at one junction end, which may reflect a read error. V gene TRBV28 combines with J gene TRBJ1-5; TRBD1 might be the D (6 bases). Germline V gives CDR1 MDHEN, CDR2 SYDVKM. The CDR3 sequence is 11 residues long. The CDR3 spells CANSLKGAQHF. The CDR3 DNA reads as TGTGCCAACAGTTTGAAGGGGGCCCAGCATTTT.

This clonotype was recorded at least ten times. V usage is TRBV5-4 and J usage is TRBJ2-1; no definite D call. CDR1 SGHNT and CDR2 YYREEE come from the germline V gene (reference sequence). Trimming shortened V by 4 bases and J by 1 base, and 12 bases separated the two germline ends. The CDR3 covers 15 residues. The CDR3: CASSPLPPSYNEQFF. CDR3 DNA sequence: TGTGCCAGCAGCCCCTTACCCCCGTCCTACAATGAGCAGTTCTTC.

The chain is built from TRBV12-3 or TRBV12-4 and TRBJ2-7; 8 bases fit TRBD2. CDR3 length: 17 residues. V dropped 8 bases and J dropped 0; count of bases not matched to a gene: 15. CDR3 in amino acids: CASAIGDSGAYSYEQYF. The CDR3 region has the DNA TGTGCCAGCGCTATTGGGGATAGCGGGGCTTACTCCTACGAGCAGTACTTC.

In this sample, this clonotype turned up a few times. The V call is TRBV28, the J call TRBJ2-2; either TRBD1 or TRBD2 may fit D (5 bases each). The V gene lost 3 bases and the J gene lost 5 bases, with 22 bases spanning the gap. Germline V lookup: CDR1 MDHEN, CDR2 SYDVKM. The CDR3 runs to 18 residues. The CDR3 is CASSFWGKGIPGTGELFF. CDR3 sequence (DNA): TGTGCCAGCAGTTTTTGGGGGAAAGGAATTCCGGGGACCGGGGAGCTGTTTTTT.

CDR3 protein: CASEGGGQPQHF. The CDR3 nucleotides read TGTGCCAGTGAAGGGGGGGGTCAGCCCCAGCATTTT. The chain recombines TRBV19 with TRBJ1-5, with TRBD1 as a possible D gene (6 bases). The CDR3 has 12 residues. V shed 8 bases and J shed 6 bases, with 11 bases lying between them. Looked up from germline, CDR1 is LNHDA and CDR2 is SQIVND (reference sequence).

The chain couples TRBV20-1 to TRBJ1-2; 7 bases align to TRBD1. V lost 1 base to trimming and J lost 0 bases; unmatched junction nucleotides: 5. CDR1 and CDR2 (germline): DFQATT, SNEGSKA (reference sequence). The CDR3 has 15 residues. CDR3 region: CSARGGQASNYGYTF. The CDR3 coding sequence is TGCAGTGCTAGAGGCGGACAGGCATCTAACTATGGCTACACCTTC.

This clonotype was picked up many times. V usage is TRBV5-1 and J usage is TRBJ2-7; perhaps TRBD1 as D (5 bases). CDR1 is SGHRS and CDR2 is YFSETQ in the germline V gene. The CDR3 spans 15 residues. V lost 0 bases and J lost 2, with 12 bases in between. The CDR3 DNA sequence: TGCGCCAGCAGCTTGGCCCCGGACAAGGCCTACGAGCAGTACTTC. It encodes CASSLAPDKAYEQYF.

Many counts were recorded for this clonotype. CDR3 amino acids: CASSPVQGNSPLHF. CDR3 DNA: TGTGCCAGCAGCCCGGTACAGGGGAATTCACCCCTCCACTTT. The chain combines TRBV7-9 with TRBJ1-6, with 7 bases lining up with TRBD1. Germline CDR1 SEHNR, CDR2 FQNEAQ (reference sequence). Unmatched junction bases numbered 5, after V lost 5 bases and J lost 7 bases. The CDR3 is 14 residues long.

This clonotype was detected ten times or more. The chain combines TRBV6-1 with TRBJ1-6; D remains ambiguous. Germline CDR1 reads MNHNS; CDR2 reads SASEGT. V was trimmed by 7 bases and J by 7 bases, leaving 11 bases between them. CDR3 size: 13 residues. The CDR3 sequence: CASTAGLNSPLHF. The DNA for the CDR3 is TGTGCCAGCACCGCGGGCCTGAATTCACCCCTCCACTTT.

This clonotype turned up a few times. The J gene is TRBJ1-2, the V gene TRBV30; possibly TRBD1 for D (5 bases). The germline V gene has CDR1 GTSNPN and CDR2 SVGIG (reference sequence). V was pared by 0 bases and J by 3 bases, with 20 bases between. The CDR3 is 17 amino acids. CDR3: CAWSVYFGSLTDYGYTF. CDR3 nucleotide sequence: TGTGCCTGGAGTGTTTATTTCGGCTCCCTGACAGACTATGGCTACACCTTC. Based on the CDR3 plus reference TRBV30 and TRBJ1-2, the full variable domain is SQTIHQWPATLVQPVGSPLSLECTVEGTSNPNLYWYRQAAGRGLQLLFYSVGIGQISSEVPQNLSASRPQDRQFILSSKKLLLSDSGFYLCAWSVYFGSLTDYGYTFGSGTRLTVV.

This clonotype was seen at least ten times. The rearrangement joins TRBV11-3 to TRBJ2-3; 7 nucleotides agree with TRBD2. Losses at the gene ends were 5 bases for V and 2 bases for J; bases not matched to a gene: 4. The germline CDR1 and CDR2 sequences are SGHNT and YENEEA. There are 14 residues in the CDR3. The DNA of the CDR3 is TGTGCCAGCAGCCAGCGGGGACCCACAGATACGCAGTATTTT. Translated, it gives CASSQRGPTDTQYF.

Only a few counts were recorded for this clonotype. V is TRBV19 and J is TRBJ1-2, with no clear D. The CDR3 length is 13 residues. V was trimmed by 9 bases and J by 4 bases, leaving 15 bases between them. Germline-derived CDR1 and CDR2 are LNHDA and SQIVND (reference sequence). The CDR3 coding sequence is TGTGCCAGCCAACTGGACCGCACCTATGGCTACACCTTC. Translation gives CASQLDRTYGYTF.

This clonotype was seen more than once but under ten times. The chain joins TRBV14 to TRBJ2-7; D remains ambiguous. The CDR3 is 15 residues long. The germline CDR1 and CDR2 sequences are SGHDN and FVKESK. Trimming took 1 base from V and 2 from J, leaving 12 bases between them. This CDR3 reads CASSQGRENTYEQYF. CDR3 nucleotide sequence: TGTGCCAGCAGCCAAGGGAGAGAAAATACCTACGAGCAGTACTTC.

The gene calls are TRBV10-2 and TRBJ2-5; the match to TRBD2 covers 8 bases. Per the germline V gene, CDR1 is WSHSY and CDR2 is SAAADI. With 2 bases clipped from V and 2 bases from J, the junction kept 4 bases outside the gene matches. This CDR3 has 15 amino acids. The CDR3 DNA reads TGCGCCAGCAGTGAGACTAGCGGACTACAAGAGACCCAGTACTTC. This codes for CASSETSGLQETQYF.

This chain links TRBV29-1 with TRBJ1-2; D gene uncertain. Trimming cost V 2 bases and J 6 bases, with 7 bases left between them. In germline, CDR1 is SQVTM, CDR2 ANQGSEA. This CDR3 region has 11 residues. The CDR3 nucleotides are TGCAGCGTTGAATATAGGAATGGCTACACCTTC. It is translated as CSVEYRNGYTF.

This clonotype was found once. This chain uses TRBV10-2 with TRBJ1-6, with D unresolved. CDR3 length: 11 amino acids. Trimming cost V 3 bases and J 15 bases, with 9 bases left between them. CDR1 and CDR2 (germline): WSHSY, SAAADI. DNA of the CDR3: TGCGCCAGCAGTGACGGCAGGTTCCTCCACTTT. This sequence encodes CASSDGRFLHF.

CDR3 sequence: CASSDDRFYEQYF. The CDR3 DNA sequence: TGTGCCAGCAGCGATGACAGATTTTACGAGCAGTACTTC. The chain recombines TRBV6-1 with TRBJ2-7; D may be TRBD1 (5 bases). Trimming took 6 bases from V and 4 from J, leaving 13 bases between them. The length of the CDR3 is 13 residues. In germline, CDR1 is MNHNS, CDR2 SASEGT.

The sample holds many counts of this clonotype. CDR3 bases: TGTGCCAGCAGCTCCCGCGGGGCCGGGGAGCTGTTTTTT. Its translation: CASSSRGAGELFF. The rearrangement joins TRBV7-6 to TRBJ2-2; D possibly corresponds to TRBD2 (6 bases). The CDR3 covers 13 residues. The ends were cut back, 4 bases at V and 6 bases at J, with 9 bases in the middle. Germline-derived CDR1 and CDR2 are SGHVS and FNYEAQ.

In this sample, this clonotype turned up a few times. The V and J genes are TRBV13 and TRBJ2-3; 11 positions match TRBD2. CDR1 and CDR2 (germline): PRHDT, FYEKMQ (reference sequence). The CDR3 is 16 amino acids. V was pared by 0 bases and J by 4 bases, with 3 bases of the junction left unmatched. In DNA form, the CDR3 reads TGTGCCAGCAGCTTAGGACTAGCGGGGGCGGCAGATACGCAGTATTTT. Its protein product is CASSLGLAGAADTQYF.

The chain is built from TRBV6-2 or TRBV6-3 and TRBJ2-5, with 8 positions matching TRBD1. The V segment lost 6 bases and the J segment 0 bases; nucleotides outside the gene matches: 6. The CDR3 loop spans 15 amino acids. Germline V lookup: CDR1 MNHEY, CDR2 SVGEGT. The CDR3 DNA reads TGTGCCAGCAGCCTTAACAGGGGGAACCAAGAGACCCAGTACTTC. Protein product: CASSLNRGNQETQYF.

This clonotype was counted a few times. The CDR3 loop is CASSQPGRKNTEAFF. In nucleotides, the CDR3 is TGCGCCAGCAGCCAACCAGGACGGAAGAACACTGAAGCTTTCTTT. The V call is TRBV4-1, the J call TRBJ1-1; D is unclear. Per germline, CDR1 MGHRA and CDR2 YSYEKL. The V gene lost 2 bases and the J gene lost 1 base, with 11 bases spanning the gap. The CDR3 has 15 amino acids.

This clonotype has only one observation. A much bigger clone sits one base away, suggesting this may be a read error. The chain combines TRBV5-5 with TRBJ1-1, with a tentative D call TRBD1 (5 bases). CDR3 length equals 13 residues. Germline V lookup: CDR1 SGHKS, CDR2 YYEKEE (reference sequence). The CDR3 bases are TGTACCAGCAGCTTGGAAGGGGTTGTTCGAGCTTTCTTT. Residues: CTSSLEGVVRAFF.